This TCR beta chain stems from a study of T cell responses to AZD1222 COVID-19 vaccine (dated by TCRdb to about 2021). With regard to the full study: A total of 233 trial participants underwent TCR sequencing, of whom about 210 had received two doses of AZD1222 and some 25 had received two doses of the MenACWY control vaccine. Trial participants were enrolled by age into subgroups of 18-55, 56-69 and 70-plus years, and around 140, 26 and 57 TCR-sequenced participants, respectively, were included in these subgroups. General study outcomes and caveats: Because no samples from the day 14 peak response were available, repertoires could be characterized only after the peak T cell response. After two AZD1222 doses, both the breadth and the depth of spike-specific TCRs were significantly higher than at day 0 and than in MenACWY recipients. Conclusions about previously exposed vaccinees are limited, since just 6 or 7 AZD1222 recipients were seropositive for SARS-CoV-2 at baseline. Participants were mostly white British, with more females than males. The authors suggested clonal diversity may have been underestimated. Vaccine-associated CD4 TCRs spanned the whole spike protein, with dominant responses in regions 160-218 and 743-854. Reportedly, close to half of the unique spike-specific TCRs recognized epitopes lying outside the regions that are mutated in the B.1.351 and B.1.1.7 variants. The 56-69-year group was small, and its depth increase did not reach significance, likely because of low power.

From the cysteine up to the phenylalanine, the CDR3 has a length of 15 residues. Left in the record is the CDR3 DNA by itself, 45 bases read in frame from the first base. Trimming removed 4 bases from V and 5 bases from J; the gene matches leave 6 bases unexplained. The germline V gene specifies SGHRS as CDR1 and YFSETQ as CDR2. The CDR3 regions of human TCRbeta chains were subjected to immunosequencing. Concerning the study's data processing: Repertoire TCRs were checked for matches against a reference library of SARS-CoV-2-specific TCRs that had been generated using the MIRA antigen-specificity platform. Breadth was defined as the fraction of unique TCRs that were SARS-CoV-2-associated, and depth was defined as the fraction of total T cells that were SARS-CoV-2-associated. Using the MIRA data, each spike-specific TCR was mapped to the spike region that the TCR reacts to and placed in a CD4 or CD8 class. Log10-transformed breadth and depth values were compared by one-way ANOVA with Sidak's multiple comparisons tests. Drawn from immuneACCESS, this table holds only the in-frame rearrangements with V and J called that TCRdb kept. Clones are partly lost; checked studies trace under half to an unresolved V gene and leave the rest unexplained. V and J calls and clone size come straight from that table; D and trimming were deduced from the DNA. This sample gives roughly 110,000 clones in total; around nine tenths of them show up just once. The top ten constitute around 6.6% of the sample.

The time point tag for this specimen amounts to: about 28 days (+/-7) after the second vaccine dose. Because spike-specific TCR depth and breadth did not differ between the two schedules, AZD1222 recipients who got a second dose at roughly 4 weeks were pooled with those who got a second dose at roughly 12 weeks. Samples from vaccinated people were obtained from the UK trials COV001 and COV002, which included a single-blind randomized controlled phase 2/3 trial of AZD1222 (ChAdOx1 nCoV-19) in healthy adults. For TCRbeta chain sequencing, PBMC samples were collected from trial participants at day 0 and at day 28 after the second dose. This clone has just one count. This clone's antigen is unknown. The record has no base qualities; no much larger clone is one base away.

This chain is built from TRBV5-1 and TRBJ2-1; 10 central bases correspond to TRBD1. The sample was peripheral blood, taken 28 days after the second AZD1222 dose. This receptor was identified in an adult who received the AZD1222 COVID-19 vaccine. The CDR3 is CASSAGTGVNNEQFF. The nucleotide sequence reads as follows: TGCGCCAGCAGCGCCGGGACAGGGGTGAACAATGAGCAGTTCTTC.